This TCR beta chain was sequenced during a study of neurological immune-mediated disorders. General study points: The absence of any CDR3 amino acid sequence shared by expanded clones across subjects suggests that repertoires were private in all groups. Multiple sclerosis, the disease with the least TCR clonal expansion, fell below healthy controls, whereas HTLV-1-associated myelopathy showed the most.

Germline values: CDR1 SGHRS, CDR2 YFSETQ. CDR3 length equals 17 residues. V was clipped by 4 bases and J by 0 bases, with 14 bases between them. This clonotype was seen ten or more times. Its antigen is undetermined. One entry per CDR3 protein results from TCRdb running MiXCR on the 5' RACE reads. Altogether tens of thousands of distinct CDR3 sequences are present, about 9.7% being singletons, with the ten largest covering less than 2%. The sequenced sample consisted of PBMCs. This clonotype was sampled from a man between 45 and 60 years old in good health. The rearrangement uses TRBV5-1 and TRBJ2-6; D might be TRBD1 (6 bases). This chain's CDR3 is CASSAGGSYSGANVLTF. DNA of the CDR3: TGCGCCAGCAGCGCTGGGGGCTCCTACTCTGGGGCCAACGTCCTGACTTTC. Full variable domain (missing parts from reference TRBV5-1 and TRBJ2-6): KAGVTQTPRYLIKTRGQQVTLSCSPISGHRSVSWYQQTPGQGLQFLFEYFSETQRNKGNFPGRFSGRQFSNSRSEMNVSTLELGDSALYLCASSAGGSYSGANVLTFGAGSRLTVL.